The clone carrying this TCR beta chain has a handful of counts. No antigen is known for it. These data come from a study of T cells after yellow fever vaccination. Researchers made TCR cDNA using 5'RACE template switching, and this step added a universal primer site and UMIs. TCRdb re-derived calls from the 5' RACE reads in MiXCR, one entry per CDR3 protein. The table lists about 300,000 distinct CDR3 sequences, approximately 4.2% of them singletons. Germline values: CDR1 DFQATT, CDR2 SNEGSKA (reference sequence). CDR3 length: 14 amino acids. Between the trimmed V and J ends, which lost 5 bases and 0 bases, there was a span of 8 bases. Findings and caveats of the study: The booster response re-showed most primary clones: roughly 97% CD4, approximately 90% CD8. Just a small share of clonotypes turned up in the CD4 compartment as well as the CD8 compartment.

The sequences come from PBMCs, collected 5 days after the yellow fever booster vaccination. This TCR was sampled from a man aged 18-30 years who received the YFV17D yellow fever vaccine. The rearrangement uses TRBV20-1 and TRBJ2-6; D may correspond to TRBD1 or TRBD2 (5 bases each). This CDR3 is CSAEGTSGANVLTF. The CDR3 DNA reads TGCAGTGCTGAGGGGACCTCTGGGGCCAACGTCCTGACTTTC.